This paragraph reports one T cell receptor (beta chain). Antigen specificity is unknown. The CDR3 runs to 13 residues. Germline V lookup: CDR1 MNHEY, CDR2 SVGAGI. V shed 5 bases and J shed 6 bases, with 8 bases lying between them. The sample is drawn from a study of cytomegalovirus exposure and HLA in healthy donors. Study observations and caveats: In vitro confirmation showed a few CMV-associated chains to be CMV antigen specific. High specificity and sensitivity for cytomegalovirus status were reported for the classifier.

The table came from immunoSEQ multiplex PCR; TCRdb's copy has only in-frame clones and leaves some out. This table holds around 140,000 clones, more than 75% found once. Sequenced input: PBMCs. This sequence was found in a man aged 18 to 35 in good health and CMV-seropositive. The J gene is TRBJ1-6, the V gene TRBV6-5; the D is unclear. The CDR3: CASSRMANSPLHF. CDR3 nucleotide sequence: TGTGCCAGCAGTCGAATGGCTAATTCACCCCTCCACTTT.